This passage covers 31 T cell receptor beta chains from one sample sequenced in a study. TCRdb used MiXCR to reprocess the 5' RACE reads, holding one entry per CDR3 protein. The sample yields approximately 6,300 distinct CDR3 sequences, about three quarters seen once. Sequencing was performed on memory CD4+ T cells sorted from a lymph node. Stated subset: memory CD4+ T cells, CD4+CD45RO+CD25-. The receptors originated from a female donor with breast cancer.

The rearrangement links TRBV3-1 to TRBJ1-1; D is unclear. V dropped 1 base and J dropped 2 bases, with 5 bases sitting between them. Germline assignment: CDR1 LGHDT and CDR2 YNNKEL (reference sequence). This CDR3 spans 13 amino acids. CDR3 in amino acids: CASSQAVNTEAFF. DNA of the CDR3: TGTGCCAGCAGCCAAGCAGTAAACACTGAAGCTTTCTTT.

This chain connects TRBV12-3 or TRBV12-4 to TRBJ1-1; maybe TRBD1 (5 bases). The CDR3 extends over 13 amino acids. V gave up 2 bases and J gave up 3 bases, with 7 bases separating them. The CDR3 DNA sequence: TGTGCCAGCAGTTTATTACAGGACACTGAAGCTTTCTTT. Amino acid sequence: CASSLLQDTEAFF.

This clonotype was counted between two and nine times. J is TRBJ2-1 and V is TRBV2; 10 bases are shared with TRBD1. This CDR3 is 15 amino acids long. The V gene end was trimmed by 5 bases and the J gene end by 3 bases; junction bases not matched to a gene: 4. Looked up from germline, CDR1 is SNHLY and CDR2 is FYNNEI. The CDR3 spells CASSRDRGLYNEQFF. Here the CDR3 DNA reads TGTGCCAGCAGTAGAGACAGGGGGCTCTACAATGAGCAGTTCTTC.

The chain carries TRBV12-3 or TRBV12-4 and TRBJ2-1, with D possibly being TRBD1 or TRBD2 (6 bases each). With 1 base removed from V and 8 bases from J, the gap between germline ends came to 12 bases. This CDR3 has 14 amino acids. CDR3 bases: TGTGCCAGCAGTTTAGGTCGGGGGCCCGATGAGCAGTTCTTC. Amino acids: CASSLGRGPDEQFF.

The chain employs TRBV5-1 and TRBJ1-1; 10 positions agree with TRBD1. From germline, CDR1 is SGHRS and CDR2 YFSETQ. With 6 bases clipped from V and 4 bases from J, the junction kept 12 bases outside the gene matches. This CDR3 spans 16 amino acids. CDR3 in DNA: TGCGCCAGCAAACCGGGACAGGGGCCTCGGGGCACTGAAGCTTTCTTT. Its translation is CASKPGQGPRGTEAFF.

This rearrangement joins TRBV7-2 to TRBJ2-3, with 12 nucleotides matching TRBD2. The CDR3 sequence is 16 residues long. V shed 1 base, J shed 7 bases, and the junction held 6 bases outside the gene matches. CDR1 SGHTA and CDR2 FQGNSA come from the germline V gene. CDR3 in DNA: TGTGCCAGCAGCTTAGGTCCTAGCGGGGGGGCGTATACGCAGTATTTT. This gives the protein CASSLGPSGGAYTQYF.

This rearrangement joins TRBV12-3 or TRBV12-4 to TRBJ1-5; a possible D gene is TRBD1 (5 bases). Trimming removed 3 bases from V and 2 bases from J, with 8 bases in between. The CDR3 contains 14 residues. The DNA of the CDR3 is TGTGCCAGCAGTTTGGGGCAGGGCAATCAGCCCCAGCATTTT. Protein sequence: CASSLGQGNQPQHF.

The chain links TRBV12-3 or TRBV12-4 to TRBJ1-1; the D gene is possibly TRBD1 (6 bases). CDR3 length: 13 residues. Trimming took off 5 bases at V and 3 bases at J, with 10 bases between the two ends. In nucleotides, the CDR3 is TGTGCCAGCAGTCGGGGGGCTTACACTGAAGCTTTCTTT. As protein: CASSRGAYTEAFF.

The chain uses TRBV4-1 and TRBJ2-1; D gene ambiguous. This CDR3 comprises 13 residues. CDR1 MGHRA and CDR2 YSYEKL come from the germline V gene. The ends were cut back, 4 bases at V and 10 bases at J, with 14 bases in the middle. CDR3 loop: CASSPGPSYEQFF. Here the CDR3 DNA reads TGCGCCAGCAGCCCCGGGCCTTCCTACGAGCAGTTCTTC.

V is TRBV7-3 and J is TRBJ2-5, with D possibly matching TRBD1 (5 bases). Trimming stripped 5 bases from V and 3 bases from J, with 10 bases between. This CDR3 is 13 amino acids long. Germline V lookup: CDR1 SGHTA, CDR2 FQGTGA. Here the CDR3 reads CASSATREETQYF. The CDR3 DNA reads TGTGCCAGCAGCGCCACCAGGGAAGAGACCCAGTACTTC.

Of note for this clonotype: The junction does not match germline at one end; this may be a read error. V gene TRBV7-9 combines with J gene TRBJ2-7; D not resolved. Germline V CDR1 and CDR2: SEHNR, FQNEAQ (reference sequence). The CDR3 has 14 residues. CDR3 sequence (DNA): TGTGCCAGCAGCTTAGGCGCTAACTCCTGCGAGCAGTACTTC. Its translation: CASSLGANSCEQYF. The whole variable domain, remainder taken from reference TRBV7-9 and TRBJ2-7, is DTGVSQNPRHKITKRGQNVTFRCDPISEHNRLYWYRQTLGQGPEFLTYFQNEAQLEKSRLLSDRFSAERPKGSFSTLEIQRTEQGDSAMYLCASSLGANSCEQYFGPGTRLTVT.

V usage is TRBV10-3 and J usage is TRBJ2-3; a weak D match, TRBD1 (5 bases). Germline CDR1 ENHRY, CDR2 SYGVKD. Trimming took off 3 bases at V and 4 bases at J, with 14 bases between the two ends. This CDR3 comprises 15 residues. Here the CDR3 DNA reads TGTGCCATCAGTGACGGACAAGGGGCGGCAGATACGCAGTATTTT. Translated, it gives CAISDGQGAADTQYF.

A remark on this clonotype: Given the absence of the conserved phenylalanine or tryptophan at the CDR3 end, a read error is likely. The chain combines TRBV12-3 or TRBV12-4 with TRBJ2-5; TRBD1 aligns across 10 bases. The CDR3 covers 15 residues. V was pared by 5 bases and J by 7 bases, with 10 bases of the junction left unmatched. The CDR3 protein is CASSTTTGGFGTQYC. The CDR3 DNA reads TGTGCCAGCAGTACTACGACAGGGGGCTTTGGGACCCAGTACTGC.

The rearrangement uses TRBV29-1 and TRBJ2-5, with D maybe TRBD2 (6 bases). This CDR3 is 14 amino acids long. The V end lost 0 bases, the J end lost 5 bases, and 13 bases lay between the germline ends. Germline V gene sequence: CDR1 SQVTM, CDR2 ANQGSEA. CDR3 nucleotides: TGCAGCGTTGAAGACGGGAGTCTATGGGAGACCCAGTACTTC. Translation: CSVEDGSLWETQYF.

Worth noting for this clonotype: A junction end diverges from the germline sequence, so it may reflect a read error. The rearrangement links TRBV18 to TRBJ2-5; no clear D. Germline V gene lookup returns CDR1 KGHSH and CDR2 LQKENI. The CDR3 extends over 15 amino acids. CDR3 coding DNA: TGTGCCAGCACACCACCGGACGGGCTACAAGAGACCCAGTACTTC. Protein: CASTPPDGLQETQYF. Looking up the rest from reference TRBV18 and TRBJ2-5 gives the full variable domain: NAGVMQNPRHLVRRRGQEARLRCSPMKGHSHVYWYRQLPEEGLKFMVYLQKENIIDESGMPKERFSAEFPKEGPSILRIQQVVRGDSAAYFCASTPPDGLQETQYFGPGTRLLVL.

The chain combines TRBV20-1 with TRBJ2-1; D not resolved. V was trimmed by 3 bases and J by 7 bases, leaving 22 bases between them. Germline CDR1 is DFQATT and CDR2 is SNEGSKA (reference sequence). This CDR3 region has 16 residues. CDR3 protein: CSARKTWSPGENEQFF. DNA for the CDR3: TGCAGTGCTAGGAAGACCTGGTCTCCCGGAGAGAATGAGCAGTTCTTC.

As concerns this clonotype: Germline and junction disagree at one end, which may indicate a read error. The chain has TRBV5-1 and TRBJ2-7; 8 nucleotides agree with TRBD2. The CDR3 extends over 15 amino acids. Germline loops: CDR1 SGHRS, CDR2 YFSETQ. CDR3 DNA sequence: TGCGCCAGCGGCTTGCTGCCTAGCGGGTCCTACGAGCAGTACTTC. Encoded protein: CASGLLPSGSYEQYF.

The chain carries TRBV10-1 and TRBJ2-7; possible D gene TRBD2, 6 bases. CDR1 is WNHNN, CDR2 SYGVQD, per germline (reference sequence). The V gene lost 6 bases and the J gene lost 6 bases, with 15 bases spanning the gap. The CDR3 covers 13 residues. The CDR3 loop is CASSPSLASEQYF. The CDR3 DNA reads as TGCGCCAGCAGCCCCTCACTAGCCAGCGAGCAGTACTTC.

The rearrangement joins TRBV18 to TRBJ1-1; possibly TRBD1 for D (6 bases). The germline V and J ends were trimmed by 2 bases and 0 bases, with 16 bases remaining between them. The CDR3 contains 17 residues. CDR1 is KGHSH and CDR2 is LQKENI in the germline V gene. The CDR3 loop is CASSPLSGVGMNTEAFF. For the CDR3, the DNA is TGTGCCAGCTCACCATTATCAGGGGTGGGCATGAACACTGAAGCTTTCTTT.

With respect to this clonotype: The missing conserved phenylalanine or tryptophan at the end of this CDR3 makes a read error likely. The genes are TRBV20-1 and TRBJ1-3, with 9 bases fitting TRBD1. J lost 1 base, V lost 5 bases, and 3 bases had no gene match. Germline V gene data show CDR1 as DFQATT and CDR2 as SNEGSKA (reference sequence). This CDR3 has 14 amino acids. CDR3 residues: CSAQQGASGNTIYL. CDR3 bases: TGCAGTGCTCAACAGGGGGCATCTGGAAACACCATATATCTT.

The chain links TRBV6-1 to TRBJ2-2; D gene ambiguous. The CDR3 runs to 13 residues. From germline, CDR1 is MNHNS and CDR2 SASEGT. The V and J ends lost 6 bases and 5 bases respectively, with 10 bases between them. The CDR3 DNA reads as TGTGCCAGCAGCCCCACTCGAACCGGGGAGCTGTTTTTT. The encoded protein is CASSPTRTGELFF.

The chain uses TRBV6-7 and TRBJ1-5; D gene unclear. TRBV6-7 is recorded as an ORF, its role being uncertain. The CDR3 loop spans 10 amino acids. V shed 7 bases and J shed 5 bases, with 3 bases lying between them. The CDR3 DNA follows: TGTGCCAGCATACATCAGCCCCAGCATTTT. Its protein product is CASIHQPQHF.

The chain employs TRBV18 and TRBJ2-7; a weak D match, TRBD1 (7 bases). V dropped 4 bases and J dropped 7 bases, with 11 bases sitting between them. Germline V lookup: CDR1 KGHSH, CDR2 LQKENI. The CDR3 sequence is 12 residues long. The CDR3 protein is CASSQQGREQYF. The CDR3 DNA is TGTGCCAGCTCACAACAGGGGAGGGAGCAGTACTTC.

This sequence joins TRBV6-6 and TRBJ1-5, with 7 bases matching TRBD1. V lost 8 bases, J lost 4 bases, and 14 bases stayed unmatched. CDR1 is MNHNY, CDR2 SVGAGI, per germline (reference sequence). CDR3 length: 16 amino acids. The CDR3 DNA sequence: TGTGCCAGCTCCCGACGGCAGGGGGGTCGTAATCAGCCCCAGCATTTT. Protein sequence: CASSRRQGGRNQPQHF.

The rearrangement links TRBV12-3 or TRBV12-4 to TRBJ1-5; the match to TRBD1 covers 9 bases. The CDR3 runs to 14 residues. Trimming removed 6 bases from V and 6 bases from J; junction bases left unmatched: 6. The CDR3 here is CASRKTGGVQPQHF. CDR3 coding DNA: TGTGCCAGCAGAAAAACAGGGGGCGTTCAGCCCCAGCATTTT.

This clonotype showed up just once. The rearrangement uses TRBV12-3 or TRBV12-4 and TRBJ1-1; D remains ambiguous. The CDR3 consists of 13 residues. With 2 bases removed from V and 5 bases from J, the gap between germline ends came to 9 bases. The CDR3 region has the DNA TGTGCCAGCAGTTTAAAGGGAGAGACTGAAGCTTTCTTT. Translated: CASSLKGETEAFF.

CDR3 bases: TGCAGTTCACGGACAGCAAATTCACCCCTCCACTTT. Translating it yields CSSRTANSPLHF. The gene calls are TRBV20-1 and TRBJ1-6; TRBD1 might be the D (6 bases). The germline CDR1 and CDR2 sequences are DFQATT and SNEGSKA (reference sequence). The CDR3 runs 12 residues. V was cut by 8 bases and J by 7 bases, with 12 bases left in between.

CDR3 DNA: TGCGCCAGCAGCTTGGAACAGGGCACAGATACGCAGTATTTT. Its translation: CASSLEQGTDTQYF. J is TRBJ2-3 and V is TRBV5-1; possibly TRBD1 for D (5 bases). CDR1 is SGHRS and CDR2 is YFSETQ in the germline V gene. The CDR3 extends over 14 amino acids. V was pared by 0 bases and J by 1 base, with 6 bases between.

The table lists this clonotype with a few counts. V and J are TRBV12-2 and TRBJ2-7; TRBD2 reflects the table's D call only, with no check against the DNA. TRBV12-2 is noted as a pseudogene. The CDR3 extends over 11 amino acids. CDR3 protein: CASRRYGEQYF. The CDR3 DNA is TGTGCAAGTCGCCGCTACGGCGAGCAGTACTTC.

The chain is built from TRBV7-9 and TRBJ1-5; D unresolved. Trimming pared 3 bases from V and 5 bases from J, leaving 5 bases between. This CDR3 spans 12 amino acids. Germline lookup yields CDR1 SEHNR and CDR2 FQNEAQ (reference sequence). The CDR3 region has the DNA TGTGCCAGCAGCTTTGACGATCAGCCCCAGCATTTT. This gives the protein CASSFDDQPQHF.

The genes are TRBV30 and TRBJ1-1, with D unresolved. Germline loops: CDR1 GTSNPN, CDR2 SVGIG (reference sequence). V lost 7 bases to trimming and J lost 1 base, with 10 bases between them. There are 12 residues in the CDR3. The CDR3 DNA is TGTGCCTTTAGAAGGACGAACACTGAAGCTTTCTTT. It yields the protein CAFRRTNTEAFF. Drawing the rest from reference TRBV30 and TRBJ1-1, the complete variable domain is SQTIHQWPATLVQPVGSPLSLECTVEGTSNPNLYWYRQAAGRGLQLLFYSVGIGQISSEVPQNLSASRPQDRQFILSSKKLLLSDSGFYLCAFRRTNTEAFFGQGTRLTVV.